This section outlines one T cell receptor beta chain sequence together with its context. The data originate from a study of T cell changes during pregnancy in multiple sclerosis. V gave up 5 bases and J gave up 8 bases, with 13 bases separating them. The CDR3 covers 13 residues. Germline assignment: CDR1 SGHTA and CDR2 FQGNSA. Data came from immunoSEQ multiplex PCR; TCRdb stores just in-frame clones and leaves some out. The sample records some 60,000 clones, 75% to 90% being singletons. This specimen consisted of peripheral blood, obtained after pregnancy. This TCR came from a female donor with multiple sclerosis, enrolled in a pregnancy study. This chain connects TRBV7-2 to TRBJ2-1; D gene ambiguous. CDR3 residues: CASSVQQNYEQFF. The CDR3 region has the DNA TGTGCCAGCAGCGTACAACAGAATTATGAGCAGTTCTTC.